This is a list of T cell receptor beta chains from one sample in a study of cytotoxic CD8 clonotypes in ibrutinib-treated CLL. Profiled with immunoSEQ multiplex PCR; TCRdb holds only in-frame clones, not every one. The data contain hundreds of thousands of clones, around three quarters of them singletons. This material consisted of PBMCs, taken after 24 months of ibrutinib treatment. Receptors originate from a human donor with chronic lymphocytic leukemia. CDR3s include the opening cysteine and the closing phenylalanine or tryptophan.

TRBJ2-5	TRBV12-5	CASVTPRGFPETQYF
TRBJ2-7	TRBV5-1	CASRRTGGSYEQYF
TRBJ1-2	TRBV30	CAWSATVPLPSHGYTF
TRBJ2-4	TRBV28	CASSTVWESYF
TRBJ1-3	TRBV6-1	CASSAGKGTYSGNTIYF
TRBJ2-7	TRBV9	CASSVAAAPYEQYF
TRBJ2-5	TRBV5-1	CASSLGTAWDQETQYF
TRBJ1-5	TRBV9	CASSPPGTGDQPQHF
TRBJ2-3	TRBV2	CASRPDLGVDTQYF
TRBJ2-1	TRBV29-1	CSVEGGGVNEQFF
TRBJ2-7	TRBV28	CASSLGGQSYEQYF
TRBJ2-7	TRBV10-3	CAILPDGSYEQYF
TRBJ2-1	TRBV6-6	CASSYHEAGGAHEQFF
TRBJ1-3	TRBV9	CASSTSMDGHSGNTIYF
TRBJ1-2	TRBV11-1	CASSFRGGYNYGYTF
TRBJ2-1	TRBV29-1	CSVAPLAGINEQFF
TRBJ2-5	TRBV6-4	CASRGQGTQETQYF
TRBJ1-3	TRBV9	CASSGAGVGNTIYF
TRBJ2-7	TRBV11-2	CASSLRTGTYEQYF
TRBJ1-2	TRBV6-6	CASSYSGAGGYTF
TRBJ1-5	TRBV10-2	CASSELDRDDPRPQHF
TRBJ2-3	TRBV28	CASTLRLTDTQYF
TRBJ2-7	TRBV7-2	CASRDSGRGYEQYF
TRBJ2-7	TRBV7-2	CASSSRVGDEQYF
TRBJ2-7	TRBV7-3	CASSLDGSGSFNEQYF
TRBJ1-5	TRBV19	CASSTTGGNQPQHF
TRBJ1-2	TRBV9	CASSVRKTGEGYTF
TRBJ2-7	TRBV11-1	CASSLAGAYEQYF
TRBJ2-7	TRBV5-1	CASSLVGSYEQYF
TRBJ2-7	TRBV6-5	CASSYSQSYEQYF
TRBJ1-2	TRBV28	CASSLSMGSGYTF
TRBJ1-4	TRBV15	CATSRDRDNEKLFF
TRBJ2-3	TRBV6-1	CASSGQGLGTDTQYF
TRBJ2-1	TRBV9	CASSVVGDRPNNEQFF
TRBJ2-6	TRBV28	CASSFWDSTSSGANVLTF
TRBJ1-1	TRBV7-3	CASRRERQNTEAFF
TRBJ2-1	TRBV4-1	CASSLQDTSGNEQFF
TRBJ1-4	TRBV5-1	CASSLAGPNEKLFF
TRBJ2-7	TRBV9	CASSGRQGISEQYF
TRBJ2-3	TRBV2	CASSGGMEDTQYF
TRBJ2-5	TRBV15	CATSRDAGWGETQYF
TRBJ2-2	TRBV6-5	CASSYSGGYTGELFF
TRBJ2-5	TRBV15	CATSSKTSAQETQYF
TRBJ1-5	TRBV2	CASSPGYYSNQPQHF
TRBJ1-5	TRBV2	CASSEGQGPSNQPQHF
TRBJ2-7	TRBV19	CASSIATVFSSYEQYF
TRBJ2-1	TRBV27	CASSLFGYEQFF
TRBJ2-7	TRBV19	CASSIRTGAYEQYF
TRBJ2-2	TRBV11-1	CASVKTRTGNPFTGELFF
TRBJ2-7	TRBV10-3	CAISGHFGNSYEQYF
TRBJ1-1	TRBV20-1	CSASGEGTFF
TRBJ1-3	TRBV19	CASSISGQGASGNTIYF
TRBJ2-5	TRBV18	CASSPGQSFQETQYF
TRBJ2-1	TRBV28	CASSWGFTYNEQFF
TRBJ2-1	TRBV4-3	CASSQELYKRERHGPYNEQFF
TRBJ1-2	TRBV2	CASPASKGNGYGYTF
TRBJ2-2	TRBV9	CASSAYGTSGNPDTGELFF
TRBJ1-2	TRBV28	CASSLLGVYGYTF
TRBJ2-7	TRBV28	CASSDPGVASFYEQYF